The rows below give T cell receptor beta chains drawn from one sample of a study of preoperative IRX-2 immunotherapy in early breast cancer. Repertoires were generated with immunoSEQ multiplex PCR, while TCRdb's copy carries only in-frame clones and drops some. The table includes 25,000 to 35,000 clones, 82% detected once. Sample collection was performed from a patient treated with IRX-2 immunotherapy. The receptors derive from a human donor with breast cancer. The CDR3 runs from the conserved cysteine through the conserved F or W. Each record gives: J gene, clone size, D gene, V gene, CDR3 protein, CDR3 DNA. A D gene is named only where the DNA matches it firmly. Size is stated for part of the rows, as once, few or many counts, or as a class when the clone is expanded.

J gene: TRBJ2-5; clone size: .; D gene: TRBD1; V gene: TRBV19; CDR3 protein: CASSMPGQGAGETQYF; CDR3 DNA: TGTGCCAGTAGTATGCCGGGACAGGGGGCGGGAGAGACCCAGTACTTC
J gene: TRBJ1-1; clone size: .; D gene: TRBD1; V gene: TRBV19; CDR3 protein: CASSIGSGGYTEAFF; CDR3 DNA: TGTGCCAGTAGTATAGGTTCAGGGGGCTATACTGAAGCTTTCTTT
J gene: TRBJ2-3; clone size: .; D gene: .; V gene: TRBV18; CDR3 protein: CASSTQTDTQYF; CDR3 DNA: TGTGCCAGCTCAACACAGACAGATACGCAGTATTTT
J gene: TRBJ1-6; clone size: once; D gene: .; V gene: TRBV6-8; CDR3 protein: CAIKGKIYNSPLHF; CDR3 DNA: TGTGCCATCAAGGGGAAGATCTATAATTCACCCCTCCACTTT
J gene: TRBJ1-2; clone size: .; D gene: .; V gene: TRBV14; CDR3 protein: CASSPFGTSYGYTF; CDR3 DNA: TGTGCCAGCAGCCCCTTCGGGACAAGCTATGGCTACACCTTC
J gene: TRBJ1-1; clone size: .; D gene: .; V gene: TRBV29-1; CDR3 protein: CSVGVGFTEAFF; CDR3 DNA: TGCAGCGTTGGTGTGGGGTTCACTGAAGCTTTCTTT
J gene: TRBJ2-7; clone size: .; D gene: TRBD2; V gene: TRBV6-8; CDR3 protein: CASSRSSGRDYEQYF; CDR3 DNA: TGTGCCAGCAGCCGAAGCAGCGGGAGGGACTACGAGCAGTACTTC
J gene: TRBJ1-3; clone size: .; D gene: .; V gene: TRBV11-3; CDR3 protein: CASSQVVHSGNTIYF; CDR3 DNA: TGTGCCAGCAGCCAAGTAGTTCACTCTGGAAACACCATATATTTT
J gene: TRBJ2-7; clone size: .; D gene: TRBD1; V gene: TRBV6-8; CDR3 protein: CASRQKWGTGSYEQYF; CDR3 DNA: TGTGCCAGCCGACAAAAGTGGGGGACAGGATCCTACGAGCAGTACTTC
J gene: TRBJ2-1; clone size: .; D gene: TRBD2; V gene: TRBV11-3; CDR3 protein: CASSSGWGAGGNDEQFF; CDR3 DNA: TGTGCCAGCAGCTCTGGCTGGGGCGCGGGAGGGAACGATGAGCAGTTCTTC
J gene: TRBJ1-2; clone size: .; D gene: .; V gene: TRBV6-8; CDR3 protein: CAISYDRANYGYTF; CDR3 DNA: TGTGCCATCAGTTATGACAGAGCTAACTATGGCTACACCTTC
J gene: TRBJ1-2; clone size: once; D gene: .; V gene: TRBV18; CDR3 protein: CASSPYSREGFTF; CDR3 DNA: TGTGCCAGCTCACCCTATTCGCGGGAGGGTTTTACCTTC
J gene: TRBJ2-1; clone size: .; D gene: TRBD1; V gene: TRBV10-2; CDR3 protein: CASTGQGYNEQFF; CDR3 DNA: TGCGCCAGCACGGGACAGGGTTACAATGAGCAGTTCTTC
J gene: TRBJ2-2; clone size: .; D gene: .; V gene: TRBV11-3; CDR3 protein: CASSLNLYTTGELFF; CDR3 DNA: TGTGCCAGCAGCTTAAATCTCTATACTACCGGGGAGCTGTTTTTT
J gene: TRBJ2-3; clone size: .; D gene: .; V gene: TRBV6-8; CDR3 protein: CASKPGLSTDTQYF; CDR3 DNA: TGTGCCAGCAAACCGGGACTGAGCACAGATACGCAGTATTTT
J gene: TRBJ1-1; clone size: .; D gene: .; V gene: TRBV6-8; CDR3 protein: CASSYRPNTEAFF; CDR3 DNA: TGTGCCAGCAGTTACAGACCGAACACTGAAGCTTTCTTT
J gene: TRBJ1-2; clone size: .; D gene: .; V gene: TRBV28; CDR3 protein: CASSLRGTGYTF; CDR3 DNA: TGTGCCAGCAGTTTGAGGGGGACGGGCTACACCTTC
J gene: TRBJ1-6; clone size: .; D gene: .; V gene: TRBV11-3; CDR3 protein: CASSHITGKSPLHF; CDR3 DNA: TGTGCCAGCAGCCATATCACAGGGAAGTCACCCCTCCACTTT
J gene: TRBJ1-5; clone size: .; D gene: .; V gene: TRBV6-1; CDR3 protein: CASSEVLLYSNQPQHF; CDR3 DNA: TGTGCCAGCAGTGAAGTGCTCCTATATAGCAATCAGCCCCAGCATTTT
J gene: TRBJ1-4; clone size: .; D gene: TRBD1; V gene: TRBV5-1; CDR3 protein: CASSLAGQQNEKLFF; CDR3 DNA: TGCGCCAGCAGCTTGGCGGGACAGCAGAATGAAAAACTGTTTTTT
J gene: TRBJ2-7; clone size: .; D gene: .; V gene: TRBV6-8; CDR3 protein: CASSYNRDTREQYF; CDR3 DNA: TGTGCCAGCAGTTACAACCGGGACACTCGCGAGCAGTACTTC
J gene: TRBJ1-1; clone size: .; D gene: TRBD1; V gene: TRBV6-8; CDR3 protein: CASSRTDRPPLEAFF; CDR3 DNA: TGTGCCAGCAGTCGAACGGACAGGCCCCCCCTTGAAGCTTTCTTT
J gene: TRBJ2-5; clone size: .; D gene: .; V gene: TRBV6-8; CDR3 protein: CAISVDPRGTQYF; CDR3 DNA: TGTGCCATCAGTGTTGACCCTCGGGGGACCCAGTACTTC
J gene: TRBJ1-5; clone size: .; D gene: .; V gene: TRBV11-3; CDR3 protein: CASSLSPTGYQPQHF; CDR3 DNA: TGTGCCAGCAGCTTATCCCCGACAGGTTATCAGCCCCAGCATTTT
J gene: TRBJ2-1; clone size: once; D gene: TRBD2; V gene: TRBV6-8; CDR3 protein: CASTTRTSGRKPYNEQFF; CDR3 DNA: TGTGCCAGCACCACCCGGACTAGCGGGAGAAAGCCCTACAATGAGCAGTTCTTC
J gene: TRBJ2-7; clone size: .; D gene: TRBD2; V gene: TRBV11-3; CDR3 protein: CASSYRYGLAGQSYEQYF; CDR3 DNA: TGTGCCAGCAGCTACCGGTATGGACTAGCGGGGCAAAGCTACGAGCAGTACTTC
J gene: TRBJ2-7; clone size: .; D gene: .; V gene: TRBV6-8; CDR3 protein: CASSSKIDRSYEQYF; CDR3 DNA: TGTGCCAGCAGCTCTAAGATCGACAGGTCCTACGAGCAGTACTTC
J gene: TRBJ2-5; clone size: few; D gene: .; V gene: TRBV11-3; CDR3 protein: CASSLITRAETQYF; CDR3 DNA: TGTGCCAGCAGCTTAATAACTCGGGCAGAGACCCAGTACTTC
J gene: TRBJ1-5; clone size: .; D gene: TRBD1; V gene: TRBV19; CDR3 protein: CASSIGGTANQPQHF; CDR3 DNA: TGTGCCAGTAGTATAGGGGGGACAGCTAATCAGCCCCAGCATTTT
J gene: TRBJ1-4; clone size: .; D gene: .; V gene: TRBV6-8; CDR3 protein: CASSPSGGTNEKLFF; CDR3 DNA: TGTGCCAGCAGCCCGTCGGGCGGGACTAATGAAAAACTGTTTTTT
J gene: TRBJ1-4; clone size: few; D gene: .; V gene: TRBV19; CDR3 protein: CATRDTPNEKLFF; CDR3 DNA: TGTGCCACCAGGGACACACCTAATGAAAAACTGTTTTTT
J gene: TRBJ2-2; clone size: .; D gene: TRBD2; V gene: TRBV11-3; CDR3 protein: CASSLLAGVAGELFF; CDR3 DNA: TGTGCCAGCAGCTTACTAGCGGGAGTTGCCGGGGAGCTGTTTTTT
J gene: TRBJ1-2; clone size: .; D gene: .; V gene: TRBV6-8; CDR3 protein: CASSYSQANYGYTF; CDR3 DNA: TGTGCCAGCAGTTACAGTCAAGCTAACTATGGCTACACCTTC
J gene: TRBJ1-1; clone size: .; D gene: .; V gene: TRBV10-3; CDR3 protein: CAISESEDGFTEAFF; CDR3 DNA: TGTGCCATCAGTGAGTCAGAAGACGGGTTCACTGAAGCTTTCTTT
J gene: TRBJ2-3; clone size: .; D gene: .; V gene: TRBV7-5; CDR3 protein: CASSLMTASTDTQYF; CDR3 DNA: TGTGCCAGCAGCTTAATGACAGCTAGCACAGATACGCAGTATTTT
J gene: TRBJ2-1; clone size: .; D gene: .; V gene: TRBV18; CDR3 protein: CASSPIYSSSYNEQFF; CDR3 DNA: TGTGCCAGCTCACCGATTTACAGCAGCTCCTACAATGAGCAGTTCTTC
J gene: TRBJ1-1; clone size: .; D gene: .; V gene: TRBV14; CDR3 protein: CASTLSGASTEAFF; CDR3 DNA: TGTGCCAGCACCCTTTCCGGGGCGAGCACTGAAGCTTTCTTT
J gene: TRBJ1-5; clone size: few; D gene: TRBD1; V gene: TRBV6-8; CDR3 protein: CASRLTYRGSNQPQHF; CDR3 DNA: TGTGCCAGCAGACTTACCTACAGGGGTTCCAATCAGCCCCAGCATTTT
J gene: TRBJ1-4; clone size: .; D gene: .; V gene: TRBV5-1; CDR3 protein: CASSVVTGSGEKLFF; CDR3 DNA: TGCGCCAGCAGCGTTGTTACAGGGTCGGGGGAAAAACTGTTTTTT
J gene: TRBJ2-7; clone size: once; D gene: .; V gene: TRBV18; CDR3 protein: CASSPRDGSYEQYF; CDR3 DNA: TGTGCCAGCTCACCACGGGACGGATCCTACGAGCAGTACTTC
J gene: TRBJ2-3; clone size: .; D gene: TRBD2; V gene: TRBV11-3; CDR3 protein: CASSLDPSGGPVDTQYF; CDR3 DNA: TGTGCCAGCAGCTTAGATCCTTCGGGGGGGCCGGTAGATACGCAGTATTTT
J gene: TRBJ1-5; clone size: .; D gene: .; V gene: TRBV18; CDR3 protein: CASSPLPGSNQPQHF; CDR3 DNA: TGTGCCAGCTCACCTCTGCCGGGTAGCAATCAGCCCCAGCATTTT
J gene: TRBJ1-6; clone size: once; D gene: .; V gene: TRBV6-8; CDR3 protein: CASRDPGISPLHF; CDR3 DNA: TGTGCCAGCAGGGACCCGGGGATCTCACCCCTCCACTTT
J gene: TRBJ2-1; clone size: .; D gene: TRBD1; V gene: TRBV5-1; CDR3 protein: CASSWGTVAYNEQFF; CDR3 DNA: TGCGCCAGCAGCTGGGGGACAGTGGCATACAATGAGCAGTTCTTC
J gene: TRBJ2-2; clone size: .; D gene: TRBD2; V gene: TRBV30; CDR3 protein: CAGLAGGSRGGELFF; CDR3 DNA: TGTGCCGGTCTAGCGGGGGGCTCCAGGGGCGGGGAGCTGTTTTTT
J gene: TRBJ2-1; clone size: .; D gene: TRBD2; V gene: TRBV15; CDR3 protein: CATSIGLAGYNEQFF; CDR3 DNA: TGTGCCACCAGTATAGGACTAGCGGGATACAATGAGCAGTTCTTC
J gene: TRBJ1-1; clone size: .; D gene: .; V gene: TRBV6-8; CDR3 protein: CASSRQFTEAFF; CDR3 DNA: TGTGCCAGCAGCCGACAGTTCACTGAAGCTTTCTTT
J gene: TRBJ1-5; clone size: .; D gene: .; V gene: TRBV19; CDR3 protein: CASSRDGTGVGPQHF; CDR3 DNA: TGTGCCAGTAGTCGAGACGGGACTGGAGTCGGGCCCCAGCATTTT
J gene: TRBJ2-3; clone size: .; D gene: TRBD2; V gene: TRBV11-3; CDR3 protein: CASSRLRAGVRADTQYF; CDR3 DNA: TGTGCCAGCAGCCGATTACGAGCGGGGGTAAGGGCAGATACGCAGTATTTT
J gene: TRBJ2-7; clone size: .; D gene: .; V gene: TRBV6-8; CDR3 protein: CASSTLGGREQYF; CDR3 DNA: TGTGCCAGCAGTACCCTCGGGGGCCGCGAGCAGTACTTC
J gene: TRBJ1-2; clone size: .; D gene: .; V gene: TRBV12-2; CDR3 protein: CAGIHLGQDNYGYTF; CDR3 DNA: TGTGCCGGGATACACTTAGGACAGGATAACTATGGCTACACCTTC
J gene: TRBJ2-3; clone size: once; D gene: TRBD2; V gene: TRBV9; CDR3 protein: CASSELARGTTDTQYF; CDR3 DNA: TGTGCCAGCAGTGAACTAGCGAGGGGCACCACAGATACGCAGTATTTT
J gene: TRBJ1-2; clone size: .; D gene: TRBD1; V gene: TRBV6-8; CDR3 protein: CASRSGQDEYTF; CDR3 DNA: TGTGCCAGCAGGAGCGGACAGGACGAGTACACCTTC
J gene: TRBJ1-5; clone size: .; D gene: .; V gene: TRBV19; CDR3 protein: CASSPQISNQPQHF; CDR3 DNA: TGTGCCAGTAGTCCACAGATTAGCAATCAGCCCCAGCATTTT
J gene: TRBJ2-5; clone size: once; D gene: .; V gene: TRBV18; CDR3 protein: CASSTGSGETQYF; CDR3 DNA: TGTGCCAGCTCCACGGGCAGTGGGGAGACCCAGTACTTC
J gene: TRBJ1-5; clone size: .; D gene: .; V gene: TRBV11-3; CDR3 protein: CASSLTANPHQPQHF; CDR3 DNA: TGTGCCAGCAGCTTGACAGCCAACCCCCATCAGCCCCAGCATTTT
J gene: TRBJ2-1; clone size: .; D gene: TRBD1; V gene: TRBV6-8; CDR3 protein: CASSFHRRTGMSGNEQFF; CDR3 DNA: TGTGCCAGCAGTTTCCACCGGAGGACAGGGATGAGTGGCAATGAGCAGTTCTTC